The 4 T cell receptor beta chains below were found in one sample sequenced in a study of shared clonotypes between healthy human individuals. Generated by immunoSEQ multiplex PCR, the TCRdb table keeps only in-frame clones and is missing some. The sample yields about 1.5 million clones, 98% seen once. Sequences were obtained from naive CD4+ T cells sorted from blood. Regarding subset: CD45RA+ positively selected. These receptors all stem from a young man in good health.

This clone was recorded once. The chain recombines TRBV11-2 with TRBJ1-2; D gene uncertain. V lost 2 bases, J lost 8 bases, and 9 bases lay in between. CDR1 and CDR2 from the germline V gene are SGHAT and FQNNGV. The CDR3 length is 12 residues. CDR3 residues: CASSLSGWGYTF. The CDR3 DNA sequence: TGTGCCAGCAGCTTAAGTGGTTGGGGCTACACCTTC.

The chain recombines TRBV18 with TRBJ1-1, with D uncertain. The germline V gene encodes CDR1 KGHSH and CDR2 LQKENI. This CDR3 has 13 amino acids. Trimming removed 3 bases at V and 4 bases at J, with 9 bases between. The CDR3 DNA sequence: TGTGCCAGCTCACCCGTTGGAGGCACTGAAGCTTTCTTT. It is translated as CASSPVGGTEAFF.

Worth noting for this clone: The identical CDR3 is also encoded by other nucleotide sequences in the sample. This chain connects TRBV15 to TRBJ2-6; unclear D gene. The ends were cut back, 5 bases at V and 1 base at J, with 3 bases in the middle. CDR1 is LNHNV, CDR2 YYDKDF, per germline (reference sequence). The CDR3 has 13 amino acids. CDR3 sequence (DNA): TGTGCCACCAGCCTGTCTGGGGCCAACGTCCTGACTTTC. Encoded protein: CATSLSGANVLTF.

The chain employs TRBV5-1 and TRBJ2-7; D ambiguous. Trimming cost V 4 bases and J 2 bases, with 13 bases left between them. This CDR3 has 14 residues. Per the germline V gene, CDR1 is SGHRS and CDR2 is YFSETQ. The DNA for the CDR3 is TGCGCCAGCAGCGAAGGCATGAACCCCTACGAGCAGTACTTC. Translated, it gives CASSEGMNPYEQYF. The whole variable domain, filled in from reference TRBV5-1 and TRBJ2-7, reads KAGVTQTPRYLIKTRGQQVTLSCSPISGHRSVSWYQQTPGQGLQFLFEYFSETQRNKGNFPGRFSGRQFSNSRSEMNVSTLELGDSALYLCASSEGMNPYEQYFGPGTRLTVT.